This T cell receptor (beta chain) was profiled in a study of shared clonotypes between healthy human individuals. Notes on the study in general: Among a handful of donors, roughly 5.4% of naive CD4 clonotypes were found in common.

This CDR3 comprises 12 residues. CDR1 and CDR2 from the germline V gene are SGHVS and FQNEAQ. Between the trimmed V and J ends, which lost 1 base and 4 bases, there was a span of 3 bases. Assay used: immunoSEQ multiplex PCR; TCRdb lists only in-frame clones, some missing. In the table there are approximately 2.5 million clones, around nine tenths of which are singletons. In regard to this clone: Antigen: not known. Other DNA variants within this sample encode the same CDR3.

The chain employs TRBV7-8 and TRBJ2-3; D ambiguous. The material sequenced was naive CD4+ T cells sorted from blood. This sample's subset: CD45RA+ positively selected. This receptor was obtained from a man younger than 35 in good health. The CDR3 nucleotides are TGTGCCAGCAGCTTAGGTGCAGATACGCAGTATTTT. It encodes CASSLGADTQYF.